These 22 T cell receptor beta chains were all obtained from the same sample, sequenced in a study of T-cell memory formation after mild COVID-19. One entry per CDR3 protein results from TCRdb running MiXCR on the 5' RACE reads. The sample has approximately 350,000 distinct CDR3 sequences; 13% are singletons. The material sequenced was PBMCs or a T cell subset sorted from them (not recorded which). The receptors originated from a man younger than 35 who had mild COVID-19 (a few samples of this study predate the infection). Cell type and time point are not known.

This clonotype was recorded a few times. The V call is TRBV6-1, the J call TRBJ1-5; perhaps TRBD1 as D (5 bases). The germline V gene has CDR1 MNHNS and CDR2 SASEGT. V was clipped by 1 base and J by 5 bases, with 9 bases between them. CDR3 size: 14 residues. CDR3 bases: TGTGCCAGCAGTGAAGAAAGGGGTCATCAGCCCCAGCATTTT. This codes for CASSEERGHQPQHF.

This clonotype occurred many times. The J gene is TRBJ1-2, the V gene TRBV9; D might be TRBD1 (6 bases). Trimming removed 5 bases from V and 2 bases from J, with 10 bases in between. The germline V gene encodes CDR1 SGDLS and CDR2 YYNGEE. The CDR3 has 13 amino acids. CDR3 DNA sequence: TGTGCCAGCAGACCGGACAGAAACTATGGCTACACCTTC. Translating gives CASRPDRNYGYTF. Full variable domain (rest looked up from reference TRBV9 and TRBJ1-2): DSGVTQTPKHLITATGQRVTLRCSPRSGDLSVYWYQQSLDQGLQFLIQYYNGEERAKGNILERFSAQQFPDLHSELNLSSLELGDSALYFCASRPDRNYGYTFGSGTRLTVV.

A few counts support this clonotype. This chain connects TRBV2 to TRBJ1-5, with D unresolved. V shed 3 bases and J shed 0 bases, with 15 bases lying between them. The V gene's germline CDR1 is SNHLY and CDR2 FYNNEI. This CDR3 has 17 residues. In DNA, the CDR3 is TGTGCCAGCAGTGAGGCGATGCGGGGTAATAGCAATCAGCCCCAGCATTTT. This gives the protein CASSEAMRGNSNQPQHF.

The rearrangement links TRBV6-2 or TRBV6-3 to TRBJ2-1, with unresolved D. The V gene's germline CDR1 is MNHEY and CDR2 SVGEGT. V shed 3 bases and J shed 2 bases, with 8 bases lying between them. This CDR3 region has 14 residues. The CDR3 here is CASSYASPYNEQFF. The CDR3 DNA reads as TGTGCCAGCAGTTATGCTAGTCCCTACAATGAGCAGTTCTTC.

This clonotype turned up a few times. The chain combines TRBV20-1 with TRBJ2-5, with a tentative D call TRBD2 (5 bases). The CDR3 length is 11 residues. V was cut by 3 bases and J by 6 bases, with 8 bases left in between. The germline CDR1 and CDR2 sequences are DFQATT and SNEGSKA (reference sequence). The CDR3 protein is CSASPGKTQYF. For the CDR3, the DNA is TGCAGTGCTAGCCCCGGGAAGACCCAGTACTTC.

The CDR3 DNA reads as TGTGCCATACGTGGACTTGGAGGCGGGGGAAGCACAGATACGCAGTATTTT. Translation: CAIRGLGGGGSTDTQYF. The chain recombines TRBV6-6 with TRBJ2-3, with 7 bases matching TRBD2. Losses at the gene ends were 10 bases for V and 0 bases for J; bases not matched to a gene: 16. Per the germline V gene, CDR1 is MNHNY and CDR2 is SVGAGI (reference sequence). The CDR3 totals 17 residues.

In this sample, this clonotype turned up a few times. The gene calls are TRBV12-3 or TRBV12-4 and TRBJ2-7; a possible D gene is TRBD1 (5 bases). CDR3 size: 16 residues. The ends were cut back, 1 base at V and 3 bases at J, with 16 bases in the middle. In DNA form, the CDR3 reads TGTGCCAGCAGTTTAGGGGCCCAGGGCCAAAACTACGAGCAGTACTTC. This codes for CASSLGAQGQNYEQYF.

This sequence joins TRBV7-9 and TRBJ1-1; D uncertain. Germline CDR1 SEHNR, CDR2 FQNEAQ (reference sequence). V was shortened by 5 bases and J by 5 bases, with 18 bases between the two germline ends. The CDR3 spans 15 residues. CDR3 DNA: TGTGCCAGCAGCCAACCCTTTGGGGAAGGTACTGAAGCTTTCTTT. Amino acids: CASSQPFGEGTEAFF.

This clonotype has a handful of counts. The J gene is TRBJ2-7, the V gene TRBV7-9; possible D gene TRBD1, 6 bases. Germline V gene lookup returns CDR1 SEHNR and CDR2 FQNEAQ (reference sequence). The V gene lost 7 bases and the J gene lost 3 bases, with 10 bases spanning the gap. This CDR3 is 12 amino acids long. The CDR3 nucleotides read TGTGCCAGCACCGTACAGGGCTACGAGCAGTACTTC. Encoded protein: CASTVQGYEQYF.

A few counts support this clonotype. The V and J genes are TRBV12-3 or TRBV12-4 and TRBJ1-5; tentatively, D is TRBD1 (5 bases). The V and J ends lost 6 bases and 5 bases respectively, with 11 bases between them. The length of the CDR3 is 13 residues. This chain's CDR3 is CASRGEGYQPQHF. CDR3 nucleotides: TGTGCCAGCAGGGGGGAGGGCTATCAGCCCCAGCATTTT.

This clonotype was counted only a few times. The chain recombines TRBV2 with TRBJ1-5; D unresolved. Trimming removed 8 bases at V and 7 bases at J, with 9 bases between. Germline CDR1 SNHLY, CDR2 FYNNEI. The CDR3 sequence is 11 residues long. Here the CDR3 DNA reads TGTGCCAGCGGTCGGGAACAGCCCCAGCATTTT. This encodes CASGREQPQHF.

This chain uses TRBV4-3 with TRBJ1-1; D is unclear. Germline values: CDR1 LGHNA, CDR2 YSLEER. This CDR3 contains 16 residues. V was shortened by 0 bases and J by 0 bases, with 11 bases between the two germline ends. CDR3: CASSQERDTVNTEAFF. The CDR3 coding sequence is TGCGCCAGCAGCCAAGAACGCGACACTGTGAACACTGAAGCTTTCTTT.

This clonotype occurred many times. The chain links TRBV21-1 to TRBJ2-1; the table's D gene call, TRBD1, was not cross checked with the DNA. TRBV21-1 is recorded as a pseudogene. This CDR3 comprises 19 residues. CDR3 sequence reads: CASTLSGTGTSHSYNEQFF. The CDR3 nucleotides are TGTGCCAGCACCTTAAGTGGGACAGGGACTAGCCATTCCTACAATGAGCAGTTCTTC.

This clonotype was found a few times. CDR3 sequence (DNA): TGTGCCAGCAGCTTAGTAGTCGGGGACCCCACAGATACGCAGTATTTT. It yields the protein CASSLVVGDPTDTQYF. This rearrangement joins TRBV7-9 to TRBJ2-3; TRBD1 or TRBD2 may be the D gene (5 bases each). V was pared by 1 base and J by 2 bases, with 13 bases between. There are 16 residues in the CDR3. CDR1 is SEHNR and CDR2 is FQNEAQ in the germline V gene (reference sequence).

This chain joins TRBV7-2 and TRBJ1-1, with D perhaps matching TRBD1 (6 bases). This CDR3 spans 13 amino acids. The V end was cut by 4 bases, the J end by 6 bases, with 12 bases between. Germline V gene sequence: CDR1 SGHTA, CDR2 FQGNSA. Written as DNA, the CDR3 is TGTGCCAGCAGCTCTTATACAGGGTCTGAAGCTTTCTTT. Translation gives CASSSYTGSEAFF.

This clonotype was seen a single time. The chain recombines TRBV4-3 with TRBJ1-6; perhaps TRBD1 as D (5 bases). Germline lookup yields CDR1 LGHNA and CDR2 YSLEER. The V end was cut by 1 base, the J end by 13 bases, with 20 bases between. There are 16 residues in the CDR3. The CDR3 DNA is TGCGCCAGCAGCCAAGGGACCGGGACGGAACCTTTTCCCCTCCACTTT. Its translation: CASSQGTGTEPFPLHF.

This clonotype was observed a handful of times. CDR3 region: CASSLDGGLTAQYF. Written as DNA, the CDR3 is TGTGCCAGCAGCTTAGACGGGGGGCTCACGGCCCAGTACTTC. The chain joins TRBV7-2 to TRBJ2-5; a possible D gene is TRBD2 (7 bases). The CDR3 covers 14 residues. V gave up 1 base and J gave up 9 bases, with 15 bases separating them. Germline lookup yields CDR1 SGHTA and CDR2 FQGNSA.

This clonotype appeared a few times. The CDR3 is CASSYGGQGSYTF. The CDR3 DNA follows: TGTGCCAGCAGTTACGGGGGACAGGGGAGCTACACCTTC. The chain combines TRBV6-5 with TRBJ1-2, with TRBD1 identical over 10 bases. Germline V gene lookup returns CDR1 MNHEY and CDR2 SVGAGI. The ends lost 2 bases at V and 9 bases at J; junction bases unmatched: 3. CDR3 length equals 13 residues.

This clonotype has a count of ten or more. J is TRBJ1-2 and V is TRBV12-3 or TRBV12-4; 7 bases agree with TRBD1. This CDR3 has 12 residues. The trim removed 4 bases at V and 8 bases at J, leaving 4 bases unmatched. CDR3 in DNA: TGTGCCAGCAGTTCGACAGGGCAGGGCTACACCTTC. Protein sequence: CASSSTGQGYTF.

There are a few counts of this clonotype. This rearrangement joins TRBV7-2 to TRBJ1-2; D unresolved. Germline-derived CDR1 and CDR2 are SGHTA and FQGNSA. This CDR3 has 12 residues. Between the trimmed V and J ends, which lost 7 bases and 3 bases, there was a span of 9 bases. CDR3 region: CASTGSHYGYTF. The CDR3 nucleotides are TGTGCCAGCACGGGGTCCCACTATGGCTACACCTTC.

This rearrangement joins TRBV20-1 to TRBJ1-4; maybe TRBD1 (6 bases). Germline CDR1 is DFQATT and CDR2 is SNEGSKA (reference sequence). Trimming took 4 bases from V and 8 from J, leaving 14 bases between them. The CDR3 is made up of 13 amino acids. The CDR3 protein is CSAKTGHREKLFF. The CDR3 region has the DNA TGCAGTGCTAAAACAGGGCACAGGGAAAAACTGTTTTTT.

The chain has TRBV6-6 and TRBJ2-2, with no clear D. Trimming removed 8 bases at V and 3 bases at J, with 10 bases between. Germline V gene lookup returns CDR1 MNHNY and CDR2 SVGAGI (reference sequence). The CDR3 loop spans 13 amino acids. This chain's CDR3 is CASGKRDTGELFF. CDR3 nucleotides: TGTGCCAGCGGCAAAAGGGACACCGGGGAGCTGTTTTTT.